These 18 T cell receptor beta chains came from one sample sequenced in a study of cytomegalovirus exposure and HLA in healthy donors (dated by TCRdb to the late 2010s). Receptor amplification or capture employed the immunoSEQ multiplex PCR assay. A mixture of 60 forward primers for TCR Vbeta segments and 13 reverse primers for TCR Jbeta segments was used in the multiplex PCR. TCRdb's version of the immuneACCESS table is confined to in-frame rearrangements and falls short of the full clone set. An unresolved V gene accounts for under half of the shortfall where checked; the remainder is of unknown origin. Here the sample has 100,000 to 150,000 clones; roughly 86% occur a single time. The top ten clonotypes cover about 1.7% of the sample. The material sequenced was PBMCs. The receptors originated from a man between 18 and 35 years old in good health and CMV-seronegative.

The chain employs TRBV7-2 and TRBJ2-5; 7 nucleotides agree with TRBD1. The CDR3 length is 14 residues. J was trimmed by 2 bases and V by 3 bases; bases with no gene match: 3. Germline lookup yields CDR1 SGHTA and CDR2 FQGNSA. CDR3 loop: CASSFRDRQETQYF. CDR3 in DNA: TGTGCCAGCAGCTTCCGGGACAGACAAGAGACCCAGTACTTC.

The chain uses TRBV7-9 and TRBJ1-1; TRBD1 agrees at 8 bases. The germline V gene has CDR1 SEHNR and CDR2 FQNEAQ (reference sequence). This CDR3 contains 15 residues. With V trimmed by 5 bases and J by 5 bases, 10 bases remained unmatched. The CDR3 DNA is TGTGCCAGCAGCCCCCAACAGGGGGGAAGGACTGAAGCTTTCTTT. Protein product: CASSPQQGGRTEAFF.

The chain recombines TRBV4-3 with TRBJ2-6; TRBD2 agrees at 7 bases. CDR1 and CDR2 (germline): LGHNA, YSLEER. The CDR3 length is 20 residues. Trimming removed 3 bases from V and 1 base from J; junction bases left unmatched: 15. In DNA, the CDR3 is TGCGCCAGCAGCCACTCCCTGGGAGGGGCAGTAGGATCTGGGGCCAACGTCCTGACTTTC. Its translation is CASSHSLGGAVGSGANVLTF.

The chain joins TRBV27 to TRBJ1-1; possibly TRBD1 for D (6 bases). The germline CDR1 and CDR2 sequences are MNHEY and SMNVEV (reference sequence). V shed 5 bases and J shed 8 bases, with 18 bases lying between them. There are 14 residues in the CDR3. The CDR3 DNA reads as TGTGCCAGCAGTCCGGGACAAAGGGGCGGGGAAGCTTTCTTT. It codes for CASSPGQRGGEAFF.

This rearrangement joins TRBV7-8 to TRBJ2-3; 11 bases are shared with TRBD2. CDR1 SGHVS and CDR2 FQNEAQ come from the germline V gene. The trim removed 9 bases at V and 3 bases at J, leaving 5 bases unmatched. The CDR3 sequence is 14 residues long. In DNA form, the CDR3 reads TGTGCCAGTTCTCGACTAGCGGGGACAGATACGCAGTATTTT. This sequence encodes CASSRLAGTDTQYF.

This chain links TRBV7-8 with TRBJ1-5; the D gene is possibly TRBD1 (6 bases). The CDR3 is 14 residues long. In germline, CDR1 is SGHVS, CDR2 FQNEAQ. V was shortened by 5 bases and J by 1 base, with 9 bases between the two germline ends. The CDR3 DNA reads TGTGCCAGCAGCGCCGACAGGAGCAATCAGCCCCAGCATTTT. Its protein is CASSADRSNQPQHF.

This clone was observed a single time. The chain uses TRBV5-1 and TRBJ1-1, with D possibly matching TRBD1 (5 bases). The ends were cut back, 8 bases at V and 0 bases at J, with 17 bases in the middle. Germline V gives CDR1 SGHRS, CDR2 YFSETQ. The CDR3 spans 15 residues. Here the CDR3 reads CASTNLGRLNTEAFF. CDR3 bases: TGCGCCAGTACCAATTTGGGGCGACTGAACACTGAAGCTTTCTTT.

This chain uses TRBV19 with TRBJ1-2; 9 bases map to TRBD1. Germline CDR1 and CDR2: LNHDA and SQIVND (reference sequence). V was clipped by 5 bases and J by 3 bases; unmatched bases: 13. This CDR3 region has 17 residues. CDR3 DNA sequence: TGTGCCAGTAGTCTTCTCAAAAGGACAGGGGAGGACTATGGCTACACCTTC. It is translated as CASSLLKRTGEDYGYTF.

The genes are TRBV27 and TRBJ2-4, with 8 bases lining up with TRBD2. Germline loops: CDR1 MNHEY, CDR2 SMNVEV (reference sequence). J was trimmed by 6 bases and V by 2 bases; bases with no gene match: 3. The CDR3 has 14 amino acids. The CDR3 DNA reads TGTGCCAGCAGTTTAAGGAGCGGGGGAAACATTCAGTACTTC. Its translation: CASSLRSGGNIQYF.

The sample holds a few counts of this clone. The gene calls are TRBV29-1 and TRBJ1-2; D remains unclear. The germline V gene encodes CDR1 SQVTM and CDR2 ANQGSEA. V dropped 7 bases and J dropped 5 bases, with 11 bases sitting between them. CDR3 length equals 11 residues. CDR3 region: CSAQVEYGYTF. DNA for the CDR3: TGCAGCGCTCAGGTTGAGTATGGCTACACCTTC.

The V and J genes are TRBV6-5 and TRBJ1-1; TRBD1 might be the D (5 bases). This CDR3 region has 15 residues. Trimming took off 2 bases at V and 5 bases at J, with 15 bases between the two ends. Germline V gene sequence: CDR1 MNHEY, CDR2 SVGAGI. The CDR3 loop reads CASSYGPGGRTEAFF. Here the CDR3 DNA reads TGTGCCAGCAGTTACGGGCCCGGGGGGAGGACTGAAGCTTTCTTT.

This chain links TRBV29-1 with TRBJ1-1, with 10 nucleotides matching TRBD1. In germline, CDR1 is SQVTM, CDR2 ANQGSEA. With 7 bases clipped from V and 1 base from J, the junction kept 12 bases outside the gene matches. This CDR3 spans 16 amino acids. Here the CDR3 reads CSGLGGTGVGNTEAFF. In nucleotides, the CDR3 is TGCAGCGGTCTCGGGGGGACAGGGGTAGGGAACACTGAAGCTTTCTTT.

The CDR3 nucleotides are TGTGCAAGTCGCTTAGTTGGGACAGGGGAGGTTGTATGGGTATTGACTGAAGCTTTCTTT. This gives the protein CASRLVGTGEVVWVLTEAFF. The chain employs TRBV12-2 and TRBJ1-1; TRBD1 was called by the table and not checked on the DNA. TRBV12-2 is a pseudogene locus. CDR3 length equals 20 residues.

The rearrangement links TRBV11-2 to TRBJ2-1; 12 nucleotides agree with TRBD2. This CDR3 has 16 amino acids. Germline V gene lookup returns CDR1 SGHAT and CDR2 FQNNGV. J gave up 4 bases and V 4 bases, and 5 bases lay outside the gene matches. For the CDR3, the DNA is TGTGCCAGCAGCTCTAGCGGGGGGGCCAGATACAATGAGCAGTTCTTC. It yields the protein CASSSSGGARYNEQFF. Full variable domain (outside the CDR3, taken from reference TRBV11-2 and TRBJ2-1): EAGVAQSPRYKIIEKRQSVAFWCNPISGHATLYWYQQILGQGPKLLIQFQNNGVVDDSQLPKDRFSAERLKGVDSTLKIQPAKLEDSAVYLCASSSSGGARYNEQFFGPGTRLTVL.

This rearrangement joins TRBV18 to TRBJ2-4; a possible D gene is TRBD1 (6 bases). This CDR3 comprises 15 residues. Germline V gives CDR1 KGHSH, CDR2 LQKENI. V lost 1 base to trimming and J lost 7 bases, with 14 bases between them. Here the CDR3 reads CASSPQAGAGNIQYF. Written as DNA, the CDR3 is TGTGCCAGCTCACCACAGGCAGGGGCAGGGAACATTCAGTACTTC.

The CDR3 coding sequence is TGTGCCAGCAGTCCCCCCCTCGGGGACAGGGACTCAGAGACCCAGTACTTC. Translated, it gives CASSPPLGDRDSETQYF. V usage is TRBV7-9 and J usage is TRBJ2-5; 9 bases are a match to TRBD1. Germline values: CDR1 SEHNR, CDR2 FQNEAQ (reference sequence). The CDR3 runs to 17 residues. The trim removed 6 bases at V and 4 bases at J, leaving 15 bases unmatched.

The J gene is TRBJ1-1, the V gene TRBV2, with D perhaps matching TRBD1 (6 bases). V was shortened by 6 bases and J by 2 bases, with 16 bases between the two germline ends. CDR3 size: 15 residues. Germline CDR1 and CDR2: SNHLY and FYNNEI. Written as DNA, the CDR3 is TGTGCCAGCAGGGGGAGAACAGGGTTAAACACTGAAGCTTTCTTT. Translated, it gives CASRGRTGLNTEAFF.

The chain couples TRBV9 to TRBJ1-1; possibly TRBD1 for D (6 bases). The germline CDR1 and CDR2 sequences are SGDLS and YYNGEE. V shed 2 bases and J shed 3 bases, with 8 bases lying between them. The CDR3 runs 13 residues. The DNA for the CDR3 is TGTGCCAGCAGCGTTCACAGGGACACTGAAGCTTTCTTT. This sequence encodes CASSVHRDTEAFF.